This T cell receptor beta chain was found in a study of blood T cell repertoires in COVID-19. Only in-frame clones appear in the TCRdb table, and some are missing; sequencing was by immunoSEQ multiplex PCR. The sample records some 240,000 clones, around 87% being singletons. The receptor's source is a woman in her fifties or sixties with COVID-19, enrolled during active disease. What was sequenced was peripheral blood.

The CDR3 bases are TGTGCCAGCAGCATTGGGACAGGGAGGGTCTGGGCGAACACCGGGGAGCTGTTTTTT. Translated, it gives CASSIGTGRVWANTGELFF. The gene calls are TRBV7-9 and TRBJ2-2, with 9 bases matching TRBD1. The trim removed 5 bases at V and 0 bases at J, leaving 13 bases unmatched. The CDR3 runs 19 residues. From germline, CDR1 is SEHNR and CDR2 FQNEAQ (reference sequence).